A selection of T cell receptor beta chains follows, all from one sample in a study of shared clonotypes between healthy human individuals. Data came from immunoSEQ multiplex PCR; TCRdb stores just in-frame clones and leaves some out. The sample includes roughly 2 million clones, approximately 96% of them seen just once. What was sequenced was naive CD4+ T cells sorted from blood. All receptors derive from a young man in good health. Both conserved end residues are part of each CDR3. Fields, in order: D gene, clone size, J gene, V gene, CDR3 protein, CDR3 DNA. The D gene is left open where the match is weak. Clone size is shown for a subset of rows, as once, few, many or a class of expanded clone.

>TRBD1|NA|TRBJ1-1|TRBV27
CASISNRPGQGKAFF
TGTGCCAGCATCTCAAATAGACCGGGACAGGGGAAAGCTTTCTTT
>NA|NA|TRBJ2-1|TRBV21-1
CASSLWGRQGKYNEQFF
TGTGCCAGCAGCTTGTGGGGTAGACAGGGGAAATACAATGAGCAGTTCTTC
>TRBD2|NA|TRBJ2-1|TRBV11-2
CASSFTSGGGNEQFF
TGTGCCAGCAGCTTTACTAGCGGGGGGGGAAATGAGCAGTTCTTC
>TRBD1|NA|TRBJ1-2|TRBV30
CAWSSGGGYTF
TGTGCCTGGAGTTCAGGGGGCGGCTACACCTTC
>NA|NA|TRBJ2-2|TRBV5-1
CASSLRQMNTGELFF
TGCGCCAGCAGCTTGAGGCAGATGAACACCGGGGAGCTGTTTTTT
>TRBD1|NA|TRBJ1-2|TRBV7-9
CASSRRSGQGDYGYTF
TGTGCCAGCAGCCGCCGATCAGGACAGGGCGACTATGGCTACACCTTC
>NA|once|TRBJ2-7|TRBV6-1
CASSRQGGNYEQYF
TGTGCCAGCAGTAGACAGGGCGGGAACTACGAGCAGTACTTC
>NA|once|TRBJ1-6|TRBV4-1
CASSQEYPSRQTKGSYNSPLHF
TGCGCCAGCAGCCAAGAATATCCCAGTAGACAGACTAAAGGCTCCTATAATTCACCCCTCCACTTT
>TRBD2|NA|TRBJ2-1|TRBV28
CASSPRLAGLDEQFF
TGTGCCAGCAGTCCCCGACTAGCGGGGCTCGACGAGCAGTTCTTC
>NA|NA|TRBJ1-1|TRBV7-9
CASSSRQSSEAFF
TGTGCCAGCAGCTCACGACAGTCTTCTGAAGCTTTCTTT
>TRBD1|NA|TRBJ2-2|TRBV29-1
CSVAKDRVPGELFF
TGCAGCGTTGCTAAGGACAGGGTGCCCGGGGAGCTGTTTTTT
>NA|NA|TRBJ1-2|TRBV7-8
CASSSSGVMGRGYTF
TGTGCCAGCAGCTCCTCAGGAGTAATGGGTCGTGGCTACACCTTC
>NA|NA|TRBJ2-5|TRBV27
CASSTGGGLETQYF
TGTGCCAGCAGTACGGGGGGCGGCTTAGAGACCCAGTACTTC
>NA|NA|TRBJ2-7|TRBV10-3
CATSLSDRSYEQYF
TGTGCCACCAGTTTATCCGACCGCTCCTACGAGCAGTACTTC
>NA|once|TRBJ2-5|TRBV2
CATANTETQYF
TGTGCCACCGCAAATACGGAGACCCAGTACTTC
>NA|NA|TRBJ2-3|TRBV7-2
CASSLAPTSTDTQYF
TGTGCCAGCAGCTTAGCCCCTACTAGCACAGATACGCAGTATTTT
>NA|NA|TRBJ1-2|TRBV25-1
CASSEFMGGGYTF
TGTGCCAGCAGTGAATTTATGGGCGGAGGCTACACCTTC
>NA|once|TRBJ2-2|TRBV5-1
CASRNGGLTGTGELFF
TGCGCCAGCAGGAACGGGGGGCTAACGGGCACCGGGGAGCTGTTTTTT
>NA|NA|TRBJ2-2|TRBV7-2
CASSLGSGTGELFF
TGTGCCAGCAGCTTAGGCTCGGGCACCGGGGAGCTGTTTTTT
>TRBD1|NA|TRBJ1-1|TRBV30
CAWERDRGTEAFF
TGTGCCTGGGAGCGGGACAGGGGCACTGAAGCTTTCTTT
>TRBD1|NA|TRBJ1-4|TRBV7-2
CASSSSDRGRSKLFF
TGTGCCAGCAGCTCCTCGGACAGGGGACGTTCGAAACTGTTTTTT
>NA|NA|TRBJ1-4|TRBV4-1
CASSPLTGPAEKLFF
TGCGCCAGCAGCCCGCTGACAGGCCCGGCGGAAAAACTGTTTTTT
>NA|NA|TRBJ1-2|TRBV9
CASSNGAANYGYTF
TGTGCCAGCAGCAACGGGGCGGCTAACTATGGCTACACCTTC
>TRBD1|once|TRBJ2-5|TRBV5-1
CASSFYRGQETQYF
TGCGCCAGCAGCTTCTACAGGGGGCAAGAGACCCAGTACTTC
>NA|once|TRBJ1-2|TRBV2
CASSSSAGDWGYTF
TGTGCCAGCAGTTCTTCTGCAGGGGACTGGGGCTACACCTTC
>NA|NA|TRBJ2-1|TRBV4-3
CASSQDQRGGEAQFF
TGCGCCAGCAGCCAAGATCAAAGGGGCGGAGAGGCGCAGTTCTTC
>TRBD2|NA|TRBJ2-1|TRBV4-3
CASSLNPSGDYNEQFF
TGCGCCAGCAGCCTAAACCCTAGCGGGGACTACAATGAGCAGTTCTTC
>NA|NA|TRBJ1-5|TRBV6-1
CASSEAGGSSNQPQHF
TGTGCCAGCAGTGAAGCAGGGGGGAGCAGCAATCAGCCCCAGCATTTT
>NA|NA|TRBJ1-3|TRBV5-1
CASSLGTEGNTIYF
TGCGCCAGCAGCTTGGGGACCGAAGGAAACACCATATATTTT
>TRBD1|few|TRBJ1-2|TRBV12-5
CASAPGQGAVGYTF
TGTGCTAGTGCCCCGGGACAGGGGGCGGTTGGCTACACCTTC
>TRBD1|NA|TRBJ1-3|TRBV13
CASSRSGQGRNTIYF
TGTGCCAGCAGCCGTTCGGGACAGGGTAGAAACACCATATATTTT
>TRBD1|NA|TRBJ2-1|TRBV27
CASSFDRATEQFF
TGTGCCAGCAGTTTTGACAGGGCGACTGAGCAGTTCTTC
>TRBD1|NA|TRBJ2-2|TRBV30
CAWSPIPRGRRTGELFF
TGTGCCTGGAGCCCTATTCCAAGGGGGCGTCGAACCGGGGAGCTGTTTTTT
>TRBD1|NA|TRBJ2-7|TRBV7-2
CASSPDRGIYEQYF
TGTGCCAGCAGTCCCGACAGGGGCATCTACGAGCAGTACTTC
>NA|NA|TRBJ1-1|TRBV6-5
CASSYSDYTEAFF
TGTGCCAGCAGTTACTCGGACTACACTGAAGCTTTCTTT
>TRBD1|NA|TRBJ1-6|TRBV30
CAWSRRDRDNSPLHF
TGTGCCTGGAGTAGGAGGGACAGAGATAATTCACCCCTCCACTTT
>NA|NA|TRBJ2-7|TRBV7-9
CASSIRGDDEQYF
TGTGCCAGCAGCATCAGGGGAGATGACGAGCAGTACTTC
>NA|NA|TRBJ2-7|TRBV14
CASSFTGKVEQYF
TGTGCCAGCAGCTTTACAGGGAAGGTTGAGCAGTACTTC
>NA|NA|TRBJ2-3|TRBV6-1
CAIAGGRDTQYF
TGTGCCATTGCCGGGGGTCGAGATACGCAGTATTTT
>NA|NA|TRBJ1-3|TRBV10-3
CAIGGGIGNTIYF
TGTGCCATCGGGGGGGGGATTGGAAACACCATATATTTT